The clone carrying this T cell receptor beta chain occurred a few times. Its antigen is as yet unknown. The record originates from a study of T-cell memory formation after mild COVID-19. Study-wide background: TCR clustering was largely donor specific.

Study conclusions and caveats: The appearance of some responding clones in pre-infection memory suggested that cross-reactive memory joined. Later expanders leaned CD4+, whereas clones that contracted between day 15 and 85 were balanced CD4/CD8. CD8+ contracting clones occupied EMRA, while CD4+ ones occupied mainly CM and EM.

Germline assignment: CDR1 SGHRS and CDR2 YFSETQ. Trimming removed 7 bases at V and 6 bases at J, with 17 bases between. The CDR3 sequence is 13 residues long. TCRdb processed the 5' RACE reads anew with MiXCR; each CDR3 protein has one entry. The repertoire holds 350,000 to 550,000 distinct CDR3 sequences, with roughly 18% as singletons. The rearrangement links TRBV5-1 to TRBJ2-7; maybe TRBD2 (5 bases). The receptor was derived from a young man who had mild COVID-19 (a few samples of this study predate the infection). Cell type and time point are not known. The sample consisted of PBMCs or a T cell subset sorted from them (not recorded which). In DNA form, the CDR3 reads TGCGCCAGCCGACTATTACCGACCGGCGAGCAGTACGTC. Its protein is CASRLLPTGEQYV.